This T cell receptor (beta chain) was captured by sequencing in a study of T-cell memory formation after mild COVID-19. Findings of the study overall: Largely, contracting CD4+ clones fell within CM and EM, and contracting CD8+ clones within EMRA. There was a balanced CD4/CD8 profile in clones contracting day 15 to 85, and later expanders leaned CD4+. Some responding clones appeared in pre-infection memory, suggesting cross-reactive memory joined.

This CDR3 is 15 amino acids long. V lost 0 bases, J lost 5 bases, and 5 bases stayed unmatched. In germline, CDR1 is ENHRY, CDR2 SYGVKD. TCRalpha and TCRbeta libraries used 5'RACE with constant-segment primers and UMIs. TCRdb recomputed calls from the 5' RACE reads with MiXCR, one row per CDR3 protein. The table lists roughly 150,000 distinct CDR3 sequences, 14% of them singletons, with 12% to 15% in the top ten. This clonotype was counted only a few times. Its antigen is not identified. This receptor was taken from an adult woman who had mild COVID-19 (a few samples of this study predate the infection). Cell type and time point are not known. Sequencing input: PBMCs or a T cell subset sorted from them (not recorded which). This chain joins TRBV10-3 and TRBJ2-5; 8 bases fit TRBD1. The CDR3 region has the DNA TGTGCCATCAGTGAGTCCGGGACAGGCGGCGAGACCCAGTACTTC. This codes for CAISESGTGGETQYF.